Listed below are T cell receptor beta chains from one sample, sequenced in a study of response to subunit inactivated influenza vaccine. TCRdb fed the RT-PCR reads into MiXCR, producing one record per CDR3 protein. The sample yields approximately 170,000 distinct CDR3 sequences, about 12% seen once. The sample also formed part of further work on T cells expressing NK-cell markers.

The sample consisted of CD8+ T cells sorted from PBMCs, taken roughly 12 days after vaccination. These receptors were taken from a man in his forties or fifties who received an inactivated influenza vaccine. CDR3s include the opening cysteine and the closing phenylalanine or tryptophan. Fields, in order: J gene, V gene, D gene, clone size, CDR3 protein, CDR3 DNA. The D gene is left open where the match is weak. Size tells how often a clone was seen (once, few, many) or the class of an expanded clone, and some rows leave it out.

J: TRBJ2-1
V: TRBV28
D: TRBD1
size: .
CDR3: CASSPGDRGYRSYNEQFF
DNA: TGTGCCAGCAGTCCAGGGGACAGGGGATATCGGTCCTACAATGAGCAGTTCTTC

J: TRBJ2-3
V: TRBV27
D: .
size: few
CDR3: CASSLYSARGTQYF
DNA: TGTGCCAGCAGTTTATACTCAGCCCGGGGTACGCAGTATTTT

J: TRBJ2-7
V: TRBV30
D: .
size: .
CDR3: CAWSSVGGDYEQYF
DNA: TGTGCCTGGAGCTCGGTGGGTGGGGATTACGAGCAGTACTTC

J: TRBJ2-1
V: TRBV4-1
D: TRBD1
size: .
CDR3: CASSQEGTGLWMEFF
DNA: TGCGCCAGCAGCCAAGAAGGGACAGGCCTTTGGATGGAGTTCTTC

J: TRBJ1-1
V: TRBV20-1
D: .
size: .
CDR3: CSAENLGDPEAFF
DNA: TGCAGTGCTGAAAACCTAGGGGACCCTGAAGCTTTCTTT

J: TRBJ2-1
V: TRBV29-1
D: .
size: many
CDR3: CSAGWSRDEQFF
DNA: TGCAGCGCGGGGTGGTCCCGGGATGAGCAGTTCTTC

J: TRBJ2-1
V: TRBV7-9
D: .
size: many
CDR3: CASSLAYGDEQFF
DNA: TGTGCCAGCAGCTTAGCGTACGGTGATGAGCAGTTCTTC

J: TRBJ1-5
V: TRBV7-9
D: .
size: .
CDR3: CASSWGANQPQHF
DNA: TGTGCCAGCAGTTGGGGAGCGAATCAGCCCCAGCATTTT

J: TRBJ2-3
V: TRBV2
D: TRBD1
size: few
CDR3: CASSAGTASSTDTQYF
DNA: TGTGCCAGCAGTGCCGGGACAGCATCTAGCACAGATACGCAGTATTTT

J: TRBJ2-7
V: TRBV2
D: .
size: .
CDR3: CASSEGPSLTYEQYF
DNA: TGTGCCAGCAGTGAAGGGCCCTCCTTAACCTACGAGCAGTACTTC

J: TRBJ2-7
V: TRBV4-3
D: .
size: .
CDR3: CASSQAPPGASSYEQYF
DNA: TGCGCCAGCAGCCAAGCTCCACCAGGGGCGAGCTCCTACGAGCAGTACTTC

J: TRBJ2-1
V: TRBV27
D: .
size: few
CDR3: CASSFPGSYNEQFF
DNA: TGTGCCAGCAGTTTCCCCGGATCCTACAATGAGCAGTTCTTC

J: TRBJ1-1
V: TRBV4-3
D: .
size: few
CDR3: CASSPRRQLPEAFF
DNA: TGCGCCAGCAGCCCCCGTAGACAGTTACCCGAAGCTTTCTTT

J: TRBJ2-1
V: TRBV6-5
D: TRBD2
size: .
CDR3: CASSTSGGFGNEQFF
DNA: TGTGCCAGCAGTACTAGCGGGGGTTTCGGCAATGAGCAGTTCTTC

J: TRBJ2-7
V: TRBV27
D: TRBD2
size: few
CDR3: CASSLLAAPYEQYF
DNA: TGTGCCAGCTCGTTACTAGCGGCGCCCTACGAGCAGTACTTC

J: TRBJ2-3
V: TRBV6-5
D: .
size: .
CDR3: CASSYSGAWTDTQYF
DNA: TGTGCCAGCAGTTACTCAGGGGCGTGGACAGATACGCAGTATTTT

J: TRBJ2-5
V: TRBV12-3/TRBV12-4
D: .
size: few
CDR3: CASSLYRRETQYF
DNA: TGTGCCAGCAGTTTATACAGGCGAGAGACCCAGTACTTC

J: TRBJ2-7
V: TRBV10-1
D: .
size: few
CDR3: CASSAGGTYEQYF
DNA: TGCGCCAGCAGTGCAGGGGGGACCTACGAGCAGTACTTC

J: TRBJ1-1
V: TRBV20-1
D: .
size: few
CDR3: CSARDNGEQNTEAFF
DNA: TGCAGTGCTAGAGATAACGGTGAACAGAACACTGAAGCTTTCTTT

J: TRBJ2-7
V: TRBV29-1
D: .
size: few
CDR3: CSVEDSASEQYF
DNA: TGCAGCGTTGAAGATAGTGCCTCCGAGCAGTACTTC

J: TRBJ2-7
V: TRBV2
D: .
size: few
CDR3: CASSEAGGIAYEQYF
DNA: TGTGCCAGCAGTGAAGCTGGGGGGATTGCCTACGAGCAGTACTTC

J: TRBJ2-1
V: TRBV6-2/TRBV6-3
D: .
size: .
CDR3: CASSLPSNEQFF
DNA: TGTGCCAGCAGTTTGCCCTCCAATGAGCAGTTCTTC

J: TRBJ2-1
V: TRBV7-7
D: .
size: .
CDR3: CASSPWVGTDNEQFF
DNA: TGTGCTAGCAGCCCGTGGGTTGGTACGGACAATGAGCAGTTCTTC

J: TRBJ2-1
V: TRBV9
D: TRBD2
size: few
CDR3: CASSVVGLAGAGVNEQFF
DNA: TGTGCCAGCAGCGTAGTAGGACTAGCGGGAGCGGGGGTCAATGAGCAGTTCTTC

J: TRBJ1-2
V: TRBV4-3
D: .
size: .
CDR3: CASSQLDGGYGYTF
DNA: TGCGCCAGCAGCCAACTAGACGGCGGCTATGGCTACACCTTC

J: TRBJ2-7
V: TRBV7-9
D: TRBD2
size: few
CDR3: CASSLSSSGRAYEQYF
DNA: TGTGCCAGCAGCTTATCGTCTAGCGGGAGGGCCTACGAGCAGTACTTC

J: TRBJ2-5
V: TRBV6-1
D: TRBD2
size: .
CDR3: CASSLLADLQETQYF
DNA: TGTGCCAGCAGCCTACTAGCGGACCTTCAAGAGACCCAGTACTTC

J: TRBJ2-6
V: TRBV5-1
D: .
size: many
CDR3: CASSLVAGSGANVLTF
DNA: TGCGCCAGCAGCTTGGTGGCTGGGTCGGGGGCCAACGTCCTGACTTTC

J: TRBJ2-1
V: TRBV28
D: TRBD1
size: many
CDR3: CASSIRDRVGNEQFF
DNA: TGTGCCAGCAGCATCCGGGACAGGGTTGGCAATGAGCAGTTCTTC

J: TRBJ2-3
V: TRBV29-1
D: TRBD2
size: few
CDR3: CSVEWASGSADTQYF
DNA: TGCAGCGTTGAATGGGCTAGCGGGAGTGCGGATACGCAGTATTTT

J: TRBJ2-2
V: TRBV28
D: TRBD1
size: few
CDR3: CASSSPGTEGTGELFF
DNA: TGTGCCAGCAGCAGTCCCGGGACAGAGGGCACCGGGGAGCTGTTTTTT

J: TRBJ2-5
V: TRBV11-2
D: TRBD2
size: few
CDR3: CASSPFGVAGQETQYF
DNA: TGTGCCAGCAGCCCCTTTGGTGTAGCGGGTCAAGAGACCCAGTACTTC

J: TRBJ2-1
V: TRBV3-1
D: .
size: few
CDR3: CASSQEGSGYNEQFF
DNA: TGTGCCAGCAGCCAAGAGGGTAGCGGTTACAATGAGCAGTTCTTC

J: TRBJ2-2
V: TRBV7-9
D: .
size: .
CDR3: CASSLARTGELFF
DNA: TGTGCCAGCAGCTTAGCGAGGACCGGGGAGCTGTTTTTT

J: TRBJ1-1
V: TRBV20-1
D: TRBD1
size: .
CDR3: CSARGTGEYLAFF
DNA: TGCAGTGCTAGGGGTACAGGGGAGTATTTGGCTTTCTTT

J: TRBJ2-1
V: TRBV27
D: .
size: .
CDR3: CASSLLGVEQFF
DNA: TGTGCCAGCAGTTTATTGGGTGTTGAGCAGTTCTTC

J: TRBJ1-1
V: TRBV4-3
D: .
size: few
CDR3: CASSQRFETLVEAFF
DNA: TGCGCCAGCAGCCAGCGCTTCGAAACCTTAGTGGAAGCTTTCTTT

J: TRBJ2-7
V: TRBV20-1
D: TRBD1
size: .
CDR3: CSADRDRDYEQYF
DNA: TGCAGTGCTGACCGGGACAGAGACTACGAGCAGTACTTC

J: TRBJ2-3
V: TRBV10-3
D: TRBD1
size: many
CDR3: CAISPQGAEGDTQYF
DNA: TGTGCCATCAGTCCTCAGGGGGCAGAGGGAGATACGCAGTATTTT

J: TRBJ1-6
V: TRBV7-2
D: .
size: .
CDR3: CASRDENSPLHF
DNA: TGTGCCAGTAGGGACGAAAATTCACCCCTCCACTTT

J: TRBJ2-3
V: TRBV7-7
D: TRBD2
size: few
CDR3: CASSLSLADTDTQYF
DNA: TGTGCTAGCAGCTTATCACTAGCGGACACAGATACGCAGTATTTT

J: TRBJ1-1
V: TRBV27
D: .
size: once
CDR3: CASSSPRENTEAFF
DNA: TGTGCCAGCAGTTCACCGAGGGAGAACACTGAAGCTTTCTTT

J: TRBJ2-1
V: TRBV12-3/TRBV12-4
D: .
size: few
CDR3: CASSFTVNEQFF
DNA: TGTGCCAGCAGTTTTACGGTCAATGAGCAGTTCTTC

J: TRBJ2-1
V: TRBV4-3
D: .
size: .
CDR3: CASSQESAYNEQFF
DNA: TGCGCCAGCAGCCAAGAGTCGGCATACAATGAGCAGTTCTTC

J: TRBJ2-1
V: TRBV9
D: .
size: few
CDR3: CASSVGGSGYNEQFF
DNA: TGTGCCAGCAGCGTAGGTGGTAGCGGATACAATGAGCAGTTCTTC

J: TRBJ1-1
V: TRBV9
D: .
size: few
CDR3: CASSVGSGTEAFF
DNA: TGTGCCAGCAGCGTAGGGTCGGGGACTGAAGCTTTCTTT

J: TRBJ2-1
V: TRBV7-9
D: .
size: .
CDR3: CASPGMASSRNEQFF
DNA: TGTGCCAGCCCCGGGATGGCCAGCTCACGCAATGAGCAGTTCTTC

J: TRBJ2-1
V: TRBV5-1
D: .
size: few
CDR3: CASSLEQVYNEQFF
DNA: TGCGCCAGCAGCTTGGAACAGGTTTACAATGAGCAGTTCTTC

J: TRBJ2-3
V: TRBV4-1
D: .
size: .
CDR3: CASSQMDGGDTQYF
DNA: TGCGCCAGCAGCCAGATGGATGGGGGAGATACGCAGTATTTT

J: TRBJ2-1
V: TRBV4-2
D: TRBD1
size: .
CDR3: CASSPRQGAPSDEQFF
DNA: TGTGCCAGCAGCCCGAGACAGGGTGCCCCCTCGGATGAGCAGTTCTTC

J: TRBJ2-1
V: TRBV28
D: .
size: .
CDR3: CASSGTLRGLSSYNEQFF
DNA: TGTGCCAGCAGTGGTACTTTGCGGGGCCTGAGCTCCTACAATGAGCAGTTCTTC

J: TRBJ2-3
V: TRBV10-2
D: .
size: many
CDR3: CASSEHVATDTQYF
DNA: TGCGCCAGCAGTGAGCATGTAGCGACAGATACGCAGTATTTT

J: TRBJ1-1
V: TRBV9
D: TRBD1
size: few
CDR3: CASSGITGQGRMNTEAFF
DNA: TGTGCCAGCAGCGGAATAACGGGACAGGGTAGGATGAACACTGAAGCTTTCTTT

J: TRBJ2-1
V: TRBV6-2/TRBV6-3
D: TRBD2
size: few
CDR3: CASSYSARSGGYEQFF
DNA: TGTGCCAGCAGTTACTCCGCCCGGTCGGGAGGCTATGAGCAGTTCTTC

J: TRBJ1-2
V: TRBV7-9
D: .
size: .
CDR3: CASSPGGYTF
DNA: TGTGCCAGCAGCCCGGGTGGCTACACCTTC

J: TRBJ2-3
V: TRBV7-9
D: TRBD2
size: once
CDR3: CVSGRGVADTQYF
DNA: TGTGTCAGCGGACGGGGGGTTGCAGATACGCAGTATTTT

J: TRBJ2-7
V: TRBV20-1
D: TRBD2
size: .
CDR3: CSAREAAGVLYEQYF
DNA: TGCAGTGCTAGAGAGGCAGCGGGAGTCTTATACGAGCAGTACTTC

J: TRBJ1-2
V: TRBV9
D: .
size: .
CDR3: CASSPMDSPNYGYTF
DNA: TGTGCCAGCAGCCCCATGGACAGCCCTAACTATGGCTACACCTTC

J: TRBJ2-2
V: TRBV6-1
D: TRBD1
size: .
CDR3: CASAWGQVNTGELFF
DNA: TGTGCCAGCGCTTGGGGACAGGTGAACACCGGGGAGCTGTTTTTT